These 26 T cell receptor beta chains originate from one sample sequenced in a study of T-cell reconstitution after alpha-beta-depleted transplantation in children. TCRbeta library construction was performed incorporating unique molecular identifiers. TCRdb called the PCR reads again in MiXCR, with one record for every CDR3 protein. The sample has 260,000 or so distinct CDR3 sequences, around 13% seen once. This material consisted of PBMCs from the stem cell graft donor, taken from the stem cell graft. All receptors derive from a human donor who donated a stem cell graft to a child with acute lymphoblastic leukemia.

This clonotype was seen many times. The CDR3 DNA reads as TGTGCCAGCACCTTGGGGGACGAGACCCAGTACTTC. It yields the protein CASTLGDETQYF. V usage is TRBV6-2 or TRBV6-3 and J usage is TRBJ2-5; D may be TRBD1 or TRBD2 (5 bases each). CDR1 is MNHEY, CDR2 SVGEGT, per germline. This CDR3 comprises 12 residues. The ends were cut back, 7 bases at V and 5 bases at J, with 11 bases in the middle.

This clonotype was seen a handful of times. V is TRBV19 and J is TRBJ2-7; tentatively, D is TRBD1 (5 bases). The length of the CDR3 is 13 residues. Germline CDR1 LNHDA, CDR2 SQIVND (reference sequence). Between the trimmed V and J ends, which lost 4 bases and 4 bases, there was a span of 11 bases. Here the CDR3 reads CASSTQGAYEQYF. The CDR3 DNA reads TGTGCCAGTAGTACTCAAGGGGCGTACGAGCAGTACTTC. Together with reference TRBV19 and TRBJ2-7, the CDR3 gives the full variable domain: DGGITQSPKYLFRKEGQNVTLSCEQNLNHDAMYWYRQDPGQGLRLIYYSQIVNDFQKGDIAEGYSVSREKKESFPLTVTSAQKNPTAFYLCASSTQGAYEQYFGPGTRLTVT.

This clonotype was counted ten times or more. The chain recombines TRBV30 with TRBJ1-2; D ambiguous. CDR3 length equals 11 residues. Trimming pared 1 base from V and 5 bases from J, leaving 5 bases between. Germline V gene sequence: CDR1 GTSNPN, CDR2 SVGIG (reference sequence). CDR3 sequence: CAWSGGYGYTF. As DNA, the CDR3 is TGTGCCTGGAGTGGGGGATATGGCTACACCTTC.

In this sample, this clonotype turned up many times. The V call is TRBV6-2 or TRBV6-3, the J call TRBJ2-6; D remains unclear. Germline lookup yields CDR1 MNHEY and CDR2 SVGEGT. The CDR3 runs to 15 residues. Trimming removed 3 bases at V and 1 base at J, with 7 bases between. The CDR3 is CASSYRPSGANVLTF. In nucleotides, the CDR3 is TGTGCCAGCAGTTATAGGCCTTCTGGGGCCAACGTCCTGACTTTC.

This clonotype was counted only a few times. This chain connects TRBV7-8 to TRBJ2-7; TRBD1 matches 8 bases. CDR3 length: 15 residues. J gave up 4 bases and V 5 bases, and 10 bases lay outside the gene matches. The germline V gene encodes CDR1 SGHVS and CDR2 FQNEAQ. The CDR3 nucleotides are TGTGCCAGCAGCCCCGGACAGGGAATTTGGTACGAGCAGTACTTC. It specifies CASSPGQGIWYEQYF.

The chain uses TRBV28 and TRBJ2-5; maybe TRBD2 (6 bases). Germline V gene lookup returns CDR1 MDHEN and CDR2 SYDVKM. The germline V and J ends were trimmed by 5 bases and 4 bases, with 14 bases remaining between them. This CDR3 is built from 14 residues. CDR3 nucleotides: TGTGCCAGCAGTAACCGGGGGAAGGTAGAGACCCAGTACTTC. This gives the protein CASSNRGKVETQYF.

This clonotype was detected many times. This chain connects TRBV10-3 to TRBJ2-6; 8 nucleotides agree with TRBD1. The J segment lost 0 bases and the V segment lost 8 bases, leaving 6 bases of the junction unmatched. The germline V gene encodes CDR1 ENHRY and CDR2 SYGVKD. The CDR3 runs to 16 residues. The CDR3: CAISTGALSGANVLTF. CDR3 nucleotides: TGTGCCATCTCGACAGGGGCGCTCTCTGGGGCCAACGTCCTGACTTTC.

This clonotype was found many times. V usage is TRBV27 and J usage is TRBJ2-2; 10 bases align to TRBD2. The CDR3 is 15 amino acids. Losses at the gene ends were 6 bases for V and 7 bases for J; bases not matched to a gene: 8. CDR1 MNHEY and CDR2 SMNVEV come from the germline V gene (reference sequence). The CDR3 is CASSTGTSAFGELFF. In DNA, the CDR3 is TGTGCCAGCAGCACCGGGACTAGCGCCTTCGGGGAGCTGTTTTTT.

This clonotype has a count of ten or more. This chain uses TRBV29-1 with TRBJ2-5, with D possibly TRBD2 on 6 matching bases. The CDR3 consists of 12 residues. The germline V gene encodes CDR1 SQVTM and CDR2 ANQGSEA. Trimming took 7 bases from V and 4 from J, leaving 13 bases between them. The CDR3 reads CSAGTGGETQYF. DNA for the CDR3: TGCAGCGCTGGTACCGGGGGAGAGACCCAGTACTTC. Based on the CDR3 plus reference TRBV29-1 and TRBJ2-5, the full variable domain is SAVISQKPSRDICQRGTSLTIQCQVDSQVTMMFWYRQQPGQSLTLIATANQGSEATYESGFVIDKFPISRPNLTFSTLTVSNMSPEDSSIYLCSAGTGGETQYFGPGTRLLVL.

This clonotype was found many times. The gene calls are TRBV5-1 and TRBJ2-3; TRBD1 aligns across 10 bases. Germline V gene data show CDR1 as SGHRS and CDR2 as YFSETQ. V dropped 4 bases and J dropped 5; count of bases not matched to a gene: 10. This CDR3 contains 16 residues. The CDR3 coding sequence is TGCGCCAGCAGCATACTGACAGGGGGCGGAGAAGATACGCAGTATTTT. Amino acids: CASSILTGGGEDTQYF.

This clonotype was found many times. The chain employs TRBV10-3 and TRBJ1-1; 7 bases map to TRBD1. The CDR3 covers 14 residues. Trimming took 6 bases from V and 0 from J; bases not matched to a gene: 4. The germline gives CDR1 ENHRY, CDR2 SYGVKD. The CDR3 sequence: CAIRLGQLNTEAFF. The CDR3 nucleotides read TGTGCCATCAGACTGGGACAGTTGAACACTGAAGCTTTCTTT.

This clonotype was seen ten or more times. The chain couples TRBV29-1 to TRBJ2-3; D is unclear. Deletions cut 6 bases from V and 4 bases from J, with 5 bases between. This CDR3 region has 10 residues. The germline CDR1 and CDR2 sequences are SQVTM and ANQGSEA. CDR3 amino acids: CSVFSDTQYF. The CDR3 coding sequence is TGCAGCGTCTTCTCAGATACGCAGTATTTT.

At least ten counts were recorded for this clonotype. The chain joins TRBV24-1 to TRBJ2-3; TRBD1 might be the D (6 bases). V was cut by 3 bases and J by 3 bases, with 9 bases left in between. Per germline, CDR1 KGHDR and CDR2 SFDVKD. The CDR3 extends over 14 amino acids. DNA of the CDR3: TGTGCCACCAGTGATAGGGGGAGAACAGATACGCAGTATTTT. Protein sequence: CATSDRGRTDTQYF.

This clonotype was seen ten or more times. V gene TRBV4-3 combines with J gene TRBJ1-3; 7 positions agree with TRBD1. CDR1 and CDR2 (germline): LGHNA, YSLEER. With 1 base clipped from V and 2 bases from J, the junction kept 2 bases outside the gene matches. The CDR3 is 15 amino acids. Written as DNA, the CDR3 is TGCGCCAGCAGCCAAGGACAGGGTGCTGGAAACACCATATATTTT. Amino acid sequence: CASSQGQGAGNTIYF.

This clonotype was counted ten times or more. The CDR3 DNA follows: TGTGCCAGCGCCATTCGGGGCTCACCCCTCCACTTT. Translating gives CASAIRGSPLHF. The J gene is TRBJ1-6, the V gene TRBV6-5; weak D call: TRBD1 (5 bases). V lost 8 bases, J lost 10 bases, and 12 bases lay in between. CDR3 length equals 12 residues. Germline CDR1 reads MNHEY; CDR2 reads SVGAGI.

The chain employs TRBV4-1 and TRBJ2-3, with D hard to call. Germline V lookup: CDR1 MGHRA, CDR2 YSYEKL. Trimming took off 0 bases at V and 2 bases at J, with 9 bases between the two ends. CDR3 length: 15 residues. This chain's CDR3 is CASSQDPFTTDTQYF. The DNA for the CDR3 is TGCGCCAGCAGCCAAGATCCGTTCACCACAGATACGCAGTATTTT.

This clonotype was found a few times. This chain connects TRBV19 to TRBJ1-1, with D maybe TRBD1 (6 bases). The CDR3 consists of 11 residues. Germline V gene data show CDR1 as LNHDA and CDR2 as SQIVND (reference sequence). The V end lost 9 bases, the J end lost 6 bases, and 11 bases lay between the germline ends. The CDR3 here is CASRGPPEAFF. CDR3 bases: TGTGCCAGCAGGGGCCCCCCTGAAGCTTTCTTT.

This clonotype showed up just a few times. V is TRBV2 and J is TRBJ1-4, with D hard to call. V was cut by 5 bases and J by 4 bases, with 14 bases left in between. The CDR3 runs 15 residues. Per germline, CDR1 SNHLY and CDR2 FYNNEI. The CDR3 sequence: CASSFLGGVNEKLFF. As DNA, the CDR3 is TGTGCCAGCAGTTTCCTTGGAGGCGTTAATGAAAAACTGTTTTTT. Supplemented by reference TRBV2 and TRBJ1-4, the full variable domain reads EPEVTQTPSHQVTQMGQEVILRCVPISNHLYFYWYRQILGQKVEFLVSFYNNEISEKSEIFDDQFSVERPDGSNFTLKIRSTKLEDSAMYFCASSFLGGVNEKLFFGSGTQLSVL.

This clonotype appeared many times. The chain couples TRBV6-2 or TRBV6-3 to TRBJ2-2; D may correspond to TRBD1 or TRBD2 (6 bases each). Germline CDR1 MNHEY, CDR2 SVGEGT. The CDR3 extends over 15 amino acids. The V end was cut by 5 bases, the J end by 4 bases, with 14 bases between. Here the CDR3 DNA reads TGTGCCAGCAGTAGGGGGACTCCTGGCACCGGGGAGCTGTTTTTT. Protein: CASSRGTPGTGELFF.

Ten or more counts support this clonotype. This chain links TRBV9 with TRBJ2-1, with D possibly matching TRBD2 (6 bases). The length of the CDR3 is 16 residues. Germline-derived CDR1 and CDR2 are SGDLS and YYNGEE. V was shortened by 4 bases and J by 0 bases, with 14 bases between the two germline ends. The CDR3 sequence: CASSPGTLSSYNEQFF. CDR3 bases: TGTGCCAGCAGCCCCGGGACTTTGAGCTCCTACAATGAGCAGTTCTTC.

The J gene is TRBJ2-3, the V gene TRBV5-4; D is unresolved. CDR3 size: 15 residues. From germline, CDR1 is SGHNT and CDR2 YYREEE (reference sequence). The ends were cut back, 3 bases at V and 0 bases at J, with 11 bases in the middle. CDR3 amino acids: CASSSFITSTDTQYF. CDR3 nucleotides: TGTGCCAGCAGCTCCTTTATTACTAGCACAGATACGCAGTATTTT.

In this sample, this clonotype turned up many times. V gene TRBV7-2 combines with J gene TRBJ2-7; TRBD2 matches 9 bases. The trim removed 5 bases at V and 1 base at J, leaving 6 bases unmatched. Germline assignment: CDR1 SGHTA and CDR2 FQGNSA. The CDR3 consists of 15 residues. The CDR3 is CASSPLAGKSYEQYF. In nucleotides, the CDR3 is TGTGCCAGCAGCCCCCTAGCGGGGAAGTCCTACGAGCAGTACTTC.

This clonotype was seen many times. For the CDR3, the DNA is TGTGCCAGCAGCAGACCTCGGGGCAGCCCCACTGGGGCCAACGTCCTGACTTTC. This gives the protein CASSRPRGSPTGANVLTF. The chain combines TRBV9 with TRBJ2-6; perhaps D is TRBD1 or TRBD2 (5 bases each). Germline CDR1 reads SGDLS; CDR2 reads YYNGEE. CDR3 length: 18 residues. V was trimmed by 4 bases and J by 2 bases, leaving 19 bases between them. The full variable domain, rest sourced from reference TRBV9 and TRBJ2-6, is DSGVTQTPKHLITATGQRVTLRCSPRSGDLSVYWYQQSLDQGLQFLIQYYNGEERAKGNILERFSAQQFPDLHSELNLSSLELGDSALYFCASSRPRGSPTGANVLTFGAGSRLTVL.

This clonotype was seen at least ten times. The rearrangement links TRBV12-3 or TRBV12-4 to TRBJ2-1; D remains unclear. This CDR3 contains 12 residues. Trimming shortened V by 3 bases and J by 9 bases, and 9 bases separated the two germline ends. This CDR3 is CASSFRNGEQFF. CDR3 nucleotide sequence: TGTGCCAGCAGTTTTAGGAACGGTGAGCAGTTCTTC.

J is TRBJ2-5 and V is TRBV11-2, with 7 bases identical to TRBD1. Germline CDR1 and CDR2: SGHAT and FQNNGV. The CDR3 sequence is 12 residues long. The J segment lost 11 bases and the V segment lost 5 bases, leaving 8 bases of the junction unmatched. The CDR3 protein is CASSDADRDQYF. In DNA form, the CDR3 reads TGTGCCAGCAGCGATGCAGACAGGGATCAGTACTTC.

This clonotype was detected ten times or more. The CDR3 sequence: CASSEGQVNEQYF. CDR3 coding DNA: TGTGCCAGCAGTGAAGGGCAGGTCAACGAGCAGTACTTC. V gene TRBV2 combines with J gene TRBJ2-7, with no clear D. Trimming cost V 1 base and J 5 bases, with 9 bases left between them. The CDR3 spans 13 residues. The germline V gene has CDR1 SNHLY and CDR2 FYNNEI.